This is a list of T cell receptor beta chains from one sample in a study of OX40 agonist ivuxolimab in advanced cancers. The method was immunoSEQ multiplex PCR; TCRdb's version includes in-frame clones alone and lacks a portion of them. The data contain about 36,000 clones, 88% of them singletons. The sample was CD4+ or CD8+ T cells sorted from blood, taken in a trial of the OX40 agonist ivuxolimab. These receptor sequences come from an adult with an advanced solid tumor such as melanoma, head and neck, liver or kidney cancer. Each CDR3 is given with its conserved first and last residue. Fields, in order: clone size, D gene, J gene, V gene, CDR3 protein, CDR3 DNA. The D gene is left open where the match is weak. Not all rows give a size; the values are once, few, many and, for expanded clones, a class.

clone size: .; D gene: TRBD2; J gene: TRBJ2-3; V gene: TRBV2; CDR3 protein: CASQVEAGRTDTQYF; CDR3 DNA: TGTGCCAGCCAAGTCGAAGCGGGGCGGACAGATACGCAGTATTTT
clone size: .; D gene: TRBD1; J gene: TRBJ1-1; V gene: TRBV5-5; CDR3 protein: CASSTGTGRGNTEAFF; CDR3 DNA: TGTGCCAGCAGCACCGGGACAGGGAGGGGGAACACTGAAGCTTTCTTT
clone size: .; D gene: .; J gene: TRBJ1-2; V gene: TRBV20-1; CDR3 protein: CSARHNYGYTF; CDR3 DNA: TGCAGTGCTAGGCATAACTATGGCTACACCTTC
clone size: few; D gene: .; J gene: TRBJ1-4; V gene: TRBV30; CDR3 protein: CAWSGPVGEKLFF; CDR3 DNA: TGTGCCTGGAGTGGGCCAGTTGGAGAAAAACTGTTTTTT
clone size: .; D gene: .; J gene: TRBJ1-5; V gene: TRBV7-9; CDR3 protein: CASSLALDMGPQHF; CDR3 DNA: TGTGCCAGCAGCTTAGCGCTCGATATGGGGCCCCAGCATTTT
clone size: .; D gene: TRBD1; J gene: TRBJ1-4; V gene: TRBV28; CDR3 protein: CASSLLLGGTGGKLFF; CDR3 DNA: TGTGCCAGCAGTTTATTGCTAGGCGGGACAGGGGGAAAACTGTTTTTT
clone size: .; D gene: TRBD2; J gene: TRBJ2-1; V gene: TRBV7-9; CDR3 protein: CASLAAGGTYNEQFF; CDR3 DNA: TGTGCCAGCTTGGCAGCGGGAGGTACCTACAATGAGCAGTTCTTC
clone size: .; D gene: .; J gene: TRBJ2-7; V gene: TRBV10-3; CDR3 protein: CAISDGPLVHYEQYF; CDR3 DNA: TGTGCCATCAGTGACGGGCCCTTAGTACACTACGAGCAGTACTTC
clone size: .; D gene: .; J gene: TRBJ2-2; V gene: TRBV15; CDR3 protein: CATSRDHTLAQNGELFF; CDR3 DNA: TGTGCCACCAGCAGAGATCATACACTAGCTCAGAACGGGGAGCTGTTTTTT
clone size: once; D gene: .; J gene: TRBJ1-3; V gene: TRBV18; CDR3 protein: CASSPPGQGNTIYF; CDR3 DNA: TGTGCCAGCTCACCCCCGGGACAAGGAAACACCATATATTTT
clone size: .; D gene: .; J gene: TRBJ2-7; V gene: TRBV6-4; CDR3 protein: CASPDSSYEQYF; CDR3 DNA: TGTGCCAGCCCAGACAGCTCCTACGAGCAGTACTTC
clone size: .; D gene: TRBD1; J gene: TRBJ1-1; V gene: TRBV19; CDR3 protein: CASRVGQLSTEAFF; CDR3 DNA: TGTGCCAGTAGGGTGGGACAGCTGAGCACTGAAGCTTTCTTT
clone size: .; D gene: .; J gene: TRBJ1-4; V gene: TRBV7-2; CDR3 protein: CASSLAPGGNEKLFF; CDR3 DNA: TGTGCCAGCAGCTTAGCGCCGGGCGGGAATGAAAAACTGTTTTTT
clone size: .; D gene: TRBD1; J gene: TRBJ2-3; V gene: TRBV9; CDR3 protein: CASSAGQGGMIDTQYF; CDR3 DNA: TGTGCCAGCAGCGCGGGACAGGGAGGGATGATAGATACGCAGTATTTT
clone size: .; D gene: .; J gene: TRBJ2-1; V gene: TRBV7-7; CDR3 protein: CASSLVGGVGDNEQFF; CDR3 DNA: TGTGCCAGCAGCTTAGTTGGAGGGGTCGGGGACAATGAGCAGTTCTTC
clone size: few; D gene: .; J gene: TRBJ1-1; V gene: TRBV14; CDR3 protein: CASSQKSRGIAVGTEAFF; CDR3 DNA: TGTGCCAGCAGCCAAAAATCCAGGGGCATTGCCGTGGGGACTGAAGCTTTCTTT
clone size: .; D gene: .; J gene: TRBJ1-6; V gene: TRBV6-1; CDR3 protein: CASSSRVKNSPLHF; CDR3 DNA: TGTGCCAGCAGTTCCCGCGTCAAGAATTCACCCCTCCACTTT
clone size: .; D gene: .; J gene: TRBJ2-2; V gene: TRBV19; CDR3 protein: CASMIFRNTGELFF; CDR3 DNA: TGTGCCAGTATGATCTTCCGGAACACCGGGGAGCTGTTTTTT